These T cell receptor beta chains were read from a single sample in a study of blood T cell repertoires in COVID-19. Sequencing used immunoSEQ multiplex PCR; TCRdb keeps in-frame clones, though not all of them. The sample consists of around 290,000 clones, 80% to 90% of them appearing once. The sample comprised peripheral blood. These receptors all come from a man in his forties with acute or convalescent COVID-19. Each CDR3 is given without its conserved first and last residue. Fields, in order: J gene, V gene, CDR3 protein.

>TRBJ1-2|TRBV11-2
ASSSYRGSGYT
>TRBJ1-2|TRBV27
ASSPRGQGDYGYT
>TRBJ2-7|TRBV5-1
ASSEGTGGPYEQY
>TRBJ1-1|TRBV28
ASSYGTGRVAF
>TRBJ2-1|TRBV10-1
ASSETGAYNEQF
>TRBJ2-3|TRBV24-1
ATSVSSDTQY
>TRBJ2-3|TRBV19
ASKPGGGEADTQY
>TRBJ2-1|TRBV2
ASERQGASNEQF
>TRBJ1-2|TRBV6-5
ASSVYRTGGGYT
>TRBJ2-7|TRBV6-1
ASSEMDSFSYEQY
>TRBJ1-6|TRBV30
AWSPGRRDSPLH
>TRBJ2-7|TRBV27
ASTRPGKMSEQY
>TRBJ2-7|TRBV2
ASSKRQAFYEQY
>TRBJ1-1|TRBV3-1/TRBV3-2
ASSHPTGGAF
>TRBJ2-7|TRBV11-3
ASSLGQGNEQY
>TRBJ1-1|TRBV11-2
ASSPGGRANTEAF
>TRBJ1-6|TRBV12-3/TRBV12-4
ASTRGSPLH
>TRBJ2-7|TRBV3-1/TRBV3-2
ASSPQASGGLEQY
>TRBJ1-3|TRBV2
ASSVGRLSGNTIY
>TRBJ1-3|TRBV27
ASSPRTGLRRDTIY
>TRBJ2-7|TRBV25-1
ASRSGGDNRYEQY